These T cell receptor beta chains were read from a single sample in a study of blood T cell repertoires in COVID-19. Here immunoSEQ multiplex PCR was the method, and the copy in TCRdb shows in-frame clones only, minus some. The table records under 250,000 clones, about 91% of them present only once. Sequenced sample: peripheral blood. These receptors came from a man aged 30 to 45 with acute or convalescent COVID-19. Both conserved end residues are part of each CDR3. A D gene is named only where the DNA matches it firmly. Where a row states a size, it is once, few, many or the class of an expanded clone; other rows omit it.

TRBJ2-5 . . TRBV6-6 TGTGCCAGCGACCGAGAGAGCGGTTGGCAAGAGACCCAGTACTTC CASDRESGWQETQYF
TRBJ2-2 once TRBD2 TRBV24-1 TGTGCCACCAGTGATCGAAATCTAGCGGGAGGGAAATCCGGGGAGCTGTTTTTT CATSDRNLAGGKSGELFF
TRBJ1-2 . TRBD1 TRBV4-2 TGTGCCAGCAGCCCAGGGACAGACAACTATGGCTACACCTTC CASSPGTDNYGYTF
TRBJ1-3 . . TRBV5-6 TGTGCCAGCAGCTATGCCGGTCCTGGAAACACCATATATTTT CASSYAGPGNTIYF
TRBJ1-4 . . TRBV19 TGTGCCAGTAGTATTCAAGAGGGTGAAAAACTGTTTTTT CASSIQEGEKLFF
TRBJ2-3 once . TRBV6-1 TGTGCCAGCAGTGAAGATTTGGGGGCGCGAGATACGCAGTATTTT CASSEDLGARDTQYF
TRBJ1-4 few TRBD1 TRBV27 TGTGCCAGCAGTTCGGGACAGCCGAAGCAAGGTGAAAAACTGTTTTTT CASSSGQPKQGEKLFF
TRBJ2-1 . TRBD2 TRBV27 TGTGCCAGCAGTATCTCCCAGGGAGGGCCATCGAATGAGCAGTTCTTC CASSISQGGPSNEQFF
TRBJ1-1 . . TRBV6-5 TGTGCCAGCAGTTCCTCTGGGCGGGCCATAACTGAAGCTTTCTTT CASSSSGRAITEAFF
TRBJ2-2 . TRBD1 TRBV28 TGTGCCAGCAGTTTCCCATCGGACAGGGCCAGAGACACCGGGGAGCTGTTTTTT CASSFPSDRARDTGELFF